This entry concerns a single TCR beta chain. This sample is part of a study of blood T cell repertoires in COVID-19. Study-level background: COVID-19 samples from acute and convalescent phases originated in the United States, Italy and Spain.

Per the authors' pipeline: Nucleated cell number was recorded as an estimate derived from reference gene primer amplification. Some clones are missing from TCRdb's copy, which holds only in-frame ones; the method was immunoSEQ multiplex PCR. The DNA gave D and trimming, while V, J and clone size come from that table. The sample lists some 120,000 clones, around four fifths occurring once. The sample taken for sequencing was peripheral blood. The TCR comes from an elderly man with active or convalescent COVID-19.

DNA of the CDR3: TGCGCCAGCAGCAAAGGGGACACTAACTATGGCTACACCTTC. This translates into CASSKGDTNYGYTF. This chain joins TRBV4-1 and TRBJ1-2, with D possibly matching TRBD1 (6 bases). The CDR3 covers 14 residues. In germline, CDR1 is MGHRA, CDR2 YSYEKL. The V and J ends lost 5 bases and 0 bases respectively, with 10 bases between them.